The T cell receptor beta chain under discussion was sequenced for a study of vaccination effects on CD4 cells after COVID-19. About the research overall: Participants received two doses of either the BNT162b2 or mRNA-1273 vaccine.

Points on this clone: What it recognizes is unknown.

Trimming cost V 0 bases and J 6 bases; bases outside gene matches: 9. Germline CDR1 reads SGHTS; CDR2 reads YDEGEE. This CDR3 is 17 amino acids long. The repertoire was sequenced with immunoSEQ multiplex PCR; TCRdb's copy has only in-frame clones and lacks some. The sample shows around 47,000 clones, approximately 70% of them seen only once. The study's findings and limits: At late timepoints after vaccination, vaccine- and infection-induced clones shrank markedly. Few convalescent patients, and no early post-infection timepoints, were available to the study.

Prior to sequencing, the ViraFEST assay stimulated PBMC with viral peptide pools, which expanded the antigen-specific CD4+ T cells. Researchers isolated CD4+ T cells once 9 to 11 days of culture had elapsed. From March to December 2020, the person had a SARS-CoV-2 infection that was confirmed by PCR. The sequence was collected from a human donor who had a prior SARS-CoV-2 infection. The sequencing here drew on CD4+ T cells from PBMCs cultured with a peptide pool, taken before COVID-19 vaccination. The chain employs TRBV5-8 and TRBJ2-1; 10 bases match TRBD2. The CDR3 DNA reads TGTGCCAGCAGCTTGGCTAGAACGGGACTAGCGTCCAATGAGCAGTTCTTC. Encoded protein: CASSLARTGLASNEQFF.